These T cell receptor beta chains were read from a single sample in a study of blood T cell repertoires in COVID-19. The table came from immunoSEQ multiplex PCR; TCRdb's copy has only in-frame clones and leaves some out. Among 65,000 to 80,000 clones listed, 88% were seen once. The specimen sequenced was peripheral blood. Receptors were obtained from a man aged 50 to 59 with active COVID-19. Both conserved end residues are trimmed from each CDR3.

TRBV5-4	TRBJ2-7	ASSLVSGGPYEQY
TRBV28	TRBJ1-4	ASSLEALGEKLF
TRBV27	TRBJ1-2	ASSPTNYGYT
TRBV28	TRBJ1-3	ASSLPGQGSGNTIY
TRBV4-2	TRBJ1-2	ASSQETDNNYGYT
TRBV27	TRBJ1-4	ASSQAQASEKLF
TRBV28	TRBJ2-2	ASSLTAGELF
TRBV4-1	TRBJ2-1	ASSQLAGGYEQF
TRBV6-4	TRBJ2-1	ASSDSSGGNEQF
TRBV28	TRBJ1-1	ASSLEQGATEAF
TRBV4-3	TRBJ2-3	ASSQRPPQELSTDTQY
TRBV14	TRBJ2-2	ASSRDRGHLSGELF
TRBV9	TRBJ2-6	ASSVVPQFSGANVLT
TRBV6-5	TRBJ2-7	ASSNGFMGEQY
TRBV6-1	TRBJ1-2	ASSEGPVLGYT
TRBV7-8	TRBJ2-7	ASSQLRTSGPIFTYEQY
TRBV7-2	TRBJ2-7	ASSWTRGGAYEQY
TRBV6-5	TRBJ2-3	ASSYVGGGDDTQY
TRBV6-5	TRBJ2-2	ASVRRGGHTGELF
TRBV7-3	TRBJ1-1	ASSLQGASTEAF
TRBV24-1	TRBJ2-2	ATSDSLSGGAGTGELF
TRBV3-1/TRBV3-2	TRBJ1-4	ASSHDSLVGTGATNEKLF
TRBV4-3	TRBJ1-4	ASSQDGSPEGEKLF
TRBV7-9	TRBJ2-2	ASSRGELF
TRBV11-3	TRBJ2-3	ARGGQGGTDTQY
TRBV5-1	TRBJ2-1	ASSLGMGGTDNEQF
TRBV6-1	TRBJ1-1	ASSQHTGAEAF
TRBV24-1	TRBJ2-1	ATSVSAREQF
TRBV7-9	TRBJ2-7	ASSLQTGLSHEQY
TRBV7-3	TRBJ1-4	ASSFPRSVRADSNEKLF
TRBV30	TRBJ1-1	ACYLEQGYKAF
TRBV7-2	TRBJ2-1	ASSLASNFYNEQF
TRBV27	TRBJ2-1	ASSHFPNEQF
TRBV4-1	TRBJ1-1	ASSQADRTNTEAF
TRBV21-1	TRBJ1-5	ASSKQGTGDNSNQPQH
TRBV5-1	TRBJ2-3	ASSFSGTGGDTQY
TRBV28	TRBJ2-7	ASSPTSSGAGWEQY
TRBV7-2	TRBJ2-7	ASSFFEFGDPEREQY
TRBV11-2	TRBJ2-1	ASSSLRSYNEQF
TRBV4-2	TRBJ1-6	ASSLLAADRASPGSPLH
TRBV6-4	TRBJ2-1	ASSPFTSGTGNEQF
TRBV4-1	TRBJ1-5	ASSQDNLAGGRQPQH
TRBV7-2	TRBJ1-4	ASSSPGQGNEKLF
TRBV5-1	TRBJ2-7	ASSLQVGSYEQY
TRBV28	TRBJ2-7	ASTRYGTASYEQY
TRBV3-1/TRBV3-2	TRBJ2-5	ASSQPGLAGGGETQY
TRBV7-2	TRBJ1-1	ASSFSTGRNTEAF
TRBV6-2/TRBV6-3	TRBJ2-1	ASSYTPSNEQF
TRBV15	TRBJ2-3	ATSRGANTQY
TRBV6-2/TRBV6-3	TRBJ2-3	ASSQVYGGGGTQY
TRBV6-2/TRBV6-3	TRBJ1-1	ASSSSMTGNTEAF
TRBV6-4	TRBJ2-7	ASRPQRGSYEQY
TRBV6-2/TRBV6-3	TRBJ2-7	ASNPGGAYEQY
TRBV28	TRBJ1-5	ASSPQGAGNQPQH